Sequencing of this T cell receptor (beta chain) was carried out in a study of technical replicates of blood from a few donors. Clones were read by immunoSEQ multiplex PCR, and TCRdb kept only the in-frame ones, dropping some. The sample yields approximately 100,000 clones, under 96% seen once. CDR1 and CDR2 from the germline V gene are SGHAT and FQNNGV. The CDR3 loop spans 18 amino acids. Trimming at V came to 5 bases and at J to 4 bases, leaving 12 bases not matched to a gene. This receptor was taken from a human donor in good health. Sequencing input: T cells isolated from PBMCs. V is TRBV11-2 and J is TRBJ2-6; 9 nucleotides line up with TRBD1. The CDR3 loop is CASSAGQGKARGANVLTF. The CDR3 coding sequence is TGTGCCAGCAGCGCCGGACAGGGGAAGGCTAGGGGGGCCAACGTCCTGACTTTC.